These 19 T cell receptor beta chains were all obtained from the same sample, sequenced in a study of beta chain features in type 1 diabetes. Notes on the study in general: Shortening that was moderate but significant affected the TCRB CDR3s of Type 1 diabetes patients in all four CD4+ subsets.

Their target antigens are unknown. Sequenced material consisted of expressed TCRB transcripts (all of the isolated RNA was reverse transcribed). The assay was immunoSEQ multiplex PCR, and TCRdb's table has in-frame clones only and misses some. The table has 550,000 to 850,000 clones, around an eighth seen once. Sequencing was done on a sample of naive CD4+ T cells from blood. The receptors shown here come from a man aged 18 to 30 with type 1 diabetes.

This clone was seen only a few times. The J gene is TRBJ2-7, the V gene TRBV10-3, with D possibly matching TRBD2 (6 bases). V was shortened by 7 bases and J by 1 base, with 14 bases between the two germline ends. CDR3 length: 14 residues. CDR1 and CDR2 from the germline V gene are ENHRY and SYGVKD. In nucleotides, the CDR3 is TGTGCCATCAACCCCGGGACTGGGTCCTACGAGCAGTACTTC. Its translation is CAINPGTGSYEQYF.

This clone showed up just a few times. The identical CDR3 is also encoded by other nucleotide sequences in the sample. This rearrangement joins TRBV5-1 to TRBJ1-1; 10 bases map to TRBD1. The V gene end was trimmed by 4 bases and the J gene end by 7 bases; junction bases not matched to a gene: 4. The germline CDR1 and CDR2 sequences are SGHRS and YFSETQ. The CDR3 consists of 13 residues. This CDR3 is CASSLGQGNEAFF. The CDR3 DNA is TGCGCCAGCAGCCTGGGACAGGGGAATGAAGCTTTCTTT.

This clone turned up a few times. The chain is built from TRBV5-4 and TRBJ2-5, with 8 bases fitting TRBD2. Germline values: CDR1 SGHNT, CDR2 YYREEE (reference sequence). The CDR3 totals 15 residues. Trimming cost V 0 bases and J 2 bases; bases outside gene matches: 3. CDR3 amino acids: CASSLGSGGQETQYF. CDR3 nucleotides: TGTGCCAGCAGCTTGGGCTCGGGGGGGCAAGAGACCCAGTACTTC.

In its sample, this clone was seen a few times. The chain is built from TRBV10-3 and TRBJ1-2; D is unresolved. The germline V and J ends were trimmed by 2 bases and 3 bases, with 13 bases remaining between them. This CDR3 spans 15 amino acids. CDR1 and CDR2 (germline): ENHRY, SYGVKD. CDR3 bases: TGTGCCATCAGTGAGCGGCAGGCGAATCACTATGGCTACACCTTC. Amino acid sequence: CAISERQANHYGYTF.

V and J are TRBV19 and TRBJ2-7; D unclear. Germline CDR1 reads LNHDA; CDR2 reads SQIVND (reference sequence). V was cut by 0 bases and J by 6 bases, with 9 bases left in between. The CDR3 spans 13 residues. CDR3: CASSIDSLTEQYF. In nucleotides, the CDR3 is TGTGCCAGTAGTATAGATTCCCTGACCGAGCAGTACTTC.

In this sample, this clone turned up a few times. The genes are TRBV6-1 and TRBJ1-4, with TRBD1 matching over 11 bases. CDR1 and CDR2 (germline): MNHNS, SASEGT. Unmatched junction bases numbered 13, after V lost 3 bases and J lost 4 bases. The CDR3 loop spans 19 amino acids. CDR3 sequence: CASSELTDRGRGYNEKLFF. CDR3 coding DNA: TGTGCCAGCAGTGAGCTTACGGACAGGGGGCGCGGATATAATGAAAAACTGTTTTTT.

The chain uses TRBV11-2 and TRBJ1-2; TRBD1 agrees at 7 bases. This CDR3 has 14 residues. Germline loops: CDR1 SGHAT, CDR2 FQNNGV. J was trimmed by 4 bases and V by 6 bases; bases with no gene match: 8. The CDR3 DNA reads TGTGCCAGCAGTCGGGACAGCGTTACCTATGGCTACACCTTC. This encodes CASSRDSVTYGYTF.

CDR3 sequence: CASMTDIRSNEQFF. CDR3 DNA: TGTGCCAGCATGACGGACATAAGAAGCAATGAGCAGTTCTTC. The V call is TRBV6-1, the J call TRBJ2-1, with TRBD1 as a possible D gene (5 bases). The ends were cut back, 7 bases at V and 6 bases at J, with 16 bases in the middle. The CDR3 extends over 14 amino acids. Germline loops: CDR1 MNHNS, CDR2 SASEGT.

The chain is built from TRBV6-5 and TRBJ1-5; D is perhaps TRBD1 (5 bases). V was shortened by 7 bases and J by 5 bases, with 9 bases between the two germline ends. The CDR3 runs to 12 residues. CDR1 and CDR2 from the germline V gene are MNHEY and SVGAGI. The CDR3 loop is CASTRGDQPQHF. The CDR3 bases are TGTGCCAGCACTCGAGGGGATCAGCCCCAGCATTTT.

The chain is built from TRBV6-1 and TRBJ2-7; 7 nucleotides line up with TRBD1. Germline V gene lookup returns CDR1 MNHNS and CDR2 SASEGT. The junction had 4 bases not matched to a gene; V was cut back by 0 bases and J by 2 bases. CDR3 length: 15 amino acids. The CDR3 region has the DNA TGTGCCAGCAGTGAAGCAGGGACAGCTCCCTACGAGCAGTACTTC. It codes for CASSEAGTAPYEQYF.

The table lists this clone with a few counts. The chain employs TRBV29-1 and TRBJ1-2; D not certain. With 6 bases removed from V and 6 bases from J, the gap between germline ends came to 17 bases. The germline V gene has CDR1 SQVTM and CDR2 ANQGSEA. The CDR3 spans 13 residues. CDR3 DNA: TGCAGCGTGACCCTCGGGCCCACCGATGGCTACACCTTC. It specifies CSVTLGPTDGYTF.

J is TRBJ1-5 and V is TRBV2; D might be TRBD1 (5 bases). In germline, CDR1 is SNHLY, CDR2 FYNNEI. This CDR3 spans 12 amino acids. The V end was cut by 8 bases, the J end by 1 base, with 6 bases between. The CDR3 loop is CASAGSNQPQHF. Here the CDR3 DNA reads TGTGCCAGCGCAGGGAGCAATCAGCCCCAGCATTTT.

The J gene is TRBJ2-3, the V gene TRBV6-5, with D maybe TRBD1 (6 bases). V was shortened by 2 bases and J by 3 bases, with 9 bases between the two germline ends. The CDR3 is 14 residues long. CDR1 is MNHEY and CDR2 is SVGAGI in the germline V gene. The CDR3 sequence: CASSYDRITDTQYF. The DNA of the CDR3 is TGTGCCAGCAGTTACGACAGGATAACAGATACGCAGTATTTT.

There are a few counts of this clone. This chain uses TRBV10-3 with TRBJ1-2, with TRBD1 as a possible D gene (6 bases). CDR1 ENHRY and CDR2 SYGVKD come from the germline V gene. This CDR3 region has 15 residues. V gave up 3 bases and J gave up 6 bases, with 17 bases separating them. This chain's CDR3 is CAISDGGGGIDGYTF. CDR3 bases: TGTGCCATCAGTGATGGTGGAGGGGGTATAGATGGCTACACCTTC.

This clone has a handful of counts. The chain uses TRBV6-5 and TRBJ2-1; 11 nucleotides agree with TRBD2. Germline CDR1 and CDR2: MNHEY and SVGAGI. The CDR3 extends over 15 amino acids. V gave up 5 bases and J gave up 9 bases; unmatched junction bases: 9. The CDR3, as DNA: TGTGCCAGCAGTCGCCGGGCTAGCGGGGGGATTGAGCAGTTCTTC. As protein: CASSRRASGGIEQFF.

The chain joins TRBV14 to TRBJ2-2; 8 bases fit TRBD1. This CDR3 has 15 residues. Germline V lookup: CDR1 SGHDN, CDR2 FVKESK. The trim removed 3 bases at V and 6 bases at J, leaving 6 bases unmatched. The CDR3 protein is CASSQVTGVAGELFF. The CDR3, as DNA: TGTGCCAGCAGCCAGGTGACAGGGGTGGCCGGGGAGCTGTTTTTT. Drawing the rest from reference TRBV14 and TRBJ2-2, the complete variable domain is EAGVTQFPSHSVIEKGQTVTLRCDPISGHDNLYWYRRVMGKEIKFLLHFVKESKQDESGMPNNRFLAERTGGTYSTLKVQPAELEDSGVYFCASSQVTGVAGELFFGEGSRLTVL.

The V and J genes are TRBV15 and TRBJ1-3, with TRBD1 identical over 9 bases. This CDR3 region has 18 residues. The germline CDR1 and CDR2 sequences are LNHNV and YYDKDF (reference sequence). V was pared by 0 bases and J by 3 bases, with 9 bases of the junction left unmatched. The CDR3 DNA reads as TGTGCCACCAGCAGAGAATCCATTACAGGGGGCATTGGAAACACCATATATTTT. Translation gives CATSRESITGGIGNTIYF.

The V call is TRBV30, the J call TRBJ2-2; 8 nucleotides match TRBD1. Germline loops: CDR1 GTSNPN, CDR2 SVGIG (reference sequence). V gave up 5 bases and J gave up 1 base; unmatched junction bases: 0. The CDR3 is 13 residues long. In DNA, the CDR3 is TGTGCCTGGGGGACAGGGAACACCGGGGAGCTGTTTTTT. Translation gives CAWGTGNTGELFF.

The V gene is TRBV7-9, the J gene TRBJ1-1; 8 positions match TRBD1. V shed 1 base, J shed 5 bases, and the junction held 3 bases outside the gene matches. The CDR3 runs 14 residues. Looked up from germline, CDR1 is SEHNR and CDR2 is FQNEAQ (reference sequence). The CDR3: CASSLVHRGTEAFF. As DNA, the CDR3 is TGTGCCAGCAGCTTAGTCCACAGGGGGACTGAAGCTTTCTTT.